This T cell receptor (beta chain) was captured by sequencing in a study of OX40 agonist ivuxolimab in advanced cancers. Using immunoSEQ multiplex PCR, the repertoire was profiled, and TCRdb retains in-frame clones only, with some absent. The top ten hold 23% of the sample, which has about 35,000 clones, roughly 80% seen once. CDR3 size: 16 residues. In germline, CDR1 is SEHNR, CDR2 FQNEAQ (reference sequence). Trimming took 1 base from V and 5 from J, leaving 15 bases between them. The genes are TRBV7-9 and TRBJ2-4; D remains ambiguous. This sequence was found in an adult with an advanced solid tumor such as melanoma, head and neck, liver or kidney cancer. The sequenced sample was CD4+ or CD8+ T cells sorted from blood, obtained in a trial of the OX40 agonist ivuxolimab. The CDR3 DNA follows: TGTGCCAGCAGCTTAGTATCGCTAGAAGGGCAAAACATTCAGTACTTC. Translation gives CASSLVSLEGQNIQYF. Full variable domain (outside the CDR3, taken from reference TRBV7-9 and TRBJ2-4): DTGVSQNPRHKITKRGQNVTFRCDPISEHNRLYWYRQTLGQGPEFLTYFQNEAQLEKSRLLSDRFSAERPKGSFSTLEIQRTEQGDSAMYLCASSLVSLEGQNIQYFGAGTRLSVL.